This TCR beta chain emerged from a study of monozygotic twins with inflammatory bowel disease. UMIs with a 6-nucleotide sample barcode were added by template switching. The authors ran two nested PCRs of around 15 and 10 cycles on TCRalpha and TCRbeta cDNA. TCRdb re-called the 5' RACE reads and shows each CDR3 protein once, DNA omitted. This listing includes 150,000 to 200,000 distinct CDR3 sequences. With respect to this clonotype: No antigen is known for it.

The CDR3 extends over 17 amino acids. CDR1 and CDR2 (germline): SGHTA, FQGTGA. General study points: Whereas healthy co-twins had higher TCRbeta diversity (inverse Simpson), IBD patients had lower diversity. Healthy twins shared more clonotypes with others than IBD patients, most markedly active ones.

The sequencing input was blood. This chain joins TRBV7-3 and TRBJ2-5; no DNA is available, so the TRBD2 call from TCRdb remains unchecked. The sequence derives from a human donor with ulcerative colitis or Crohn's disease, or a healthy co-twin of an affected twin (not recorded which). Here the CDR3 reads CASSPRTSGRARETQYF.